One and the same sample provided the 9 T cell receptor beta chains below, sequenced in a study of early T cells in non-severe SARS-CoV-2 infection. A single record per CDR3 protein comes from TCRdb applying MiXCR to the 5' RACE reads. The data contain 70,000 to 95,000 distinct CDR3 sequences, around 15% of them seen just once; the ten biggest clones take up about 10%. Sequenced input: whole blood. Receptor source: an adult who was a healthcare worker with PCR-confirmed SARS-CoV-2 infection or an uninfected control (not recorded which).

This clonotype was picked up a small number of times. The chain combines TRBV28 with TRBJ1-6; D is unresolved. The germline V gene encodes CDR1 MDHEN and CDR2 SYDVKM. The length of the CDR3 is 14 residues. V gave up 5 bases and J gave up 2 bases, with 7 bases separating them. DNA for the CDR3: TGTGCCAGCAGTGGCGACACCTATAATTCACCCCTCCACTTT. This codes for CASSGDTYNSPLHF.

V gene TRBV7-9 combines with J gene TRBJ2-3; a possible D gene is TRBD1 (6 bases). CDR1 and CDR2 from the germline V gene are SEHNR and FQNEAQ (reference sequence). V shed 6 bases and J shed 5 bases, with 9 bases lying between them. This CDR3 is 12 amino acids long. The CDR3 reads CASRGTQDTQYF. CDR3 sequence (DNA): TGTGCCAGCAGAGGGACACAAGATACGCAGTATTTT.

V and J are TRBV28 and TRBJ1-1; D may be TRBD1 (5 bases). The CDR3 totals 14 residues. The V gene's germline CDR1 is MDHEN and CDR2 SYDVKM. Trimming removed 3 bases at V and 5 bases at J, with 13 bases between. The CDR3 reads CASSFWGSVTEAFF. CDR3 coding DNA: TGTGCCAGCAGTTTTTGGGGGAGCGTGACTGAAGCTTTCTTT.

The chain links TRBV18 to TRBJ2-3, with 7 bases matching TRBD2. Trimming took 1 base from V and 1 from J; bases not matched to a gene: 5. This CDR3 comprises 16 residues. Germline loops: CDR1 KGHSH, CDR2 LQKENI. CDR3 coding DNA: TGTGCCAGCTCACCACGACTAGCAAAGGGCACAGATACGCAGTATTTT. Translated: CASSPRLAKGTDTQYF.

V gene TRBV7-2 combines with J gene TRBJ2-3; no definite D call. This CDR3 spans 12 amino acids. CDR1 is SGHTA, CDR2 FQGNSA, per germline. V gave up 5 bases and J gave up 7 bases, with 10 bases separating them. The CDR3: CASSPQQNTQYF. The CDR3 nucleotides are TGTGCCAGCAGCCCACAGCAGAATACGCAGTATTTT.

This clonotype was detected a few times. The rearrangement uses TRBV6-2 or TRBV6-3 and TRBJ2-3; 8 bases fit TRBD2. Germline CDR1 MNHEY, CDR2 SVGEGT. V lost 6 bases, J lost 4 bases, and 9 bases stayed unmatched. The CDR3 runs 15 residues. The CDR3 DNA sequence: TGTGCCAGCAGCGGACTAGCAGCCTTCCCAGATACGCAGTATTTT. This translates into CASSGLAAFPDTQYF.

The genes are TRBV20-1 and TRBJ1-1; no clear D gene. The CDR3 length is 13 residues. Germline-derived CDR1 and CDR2 are DFQATT and SNEGSKA (reference sequence). Trimming removed 5 bases at V and 0 bases at J, with 10 bases between. The CDR3 protein is CSARRDLNTEAFF. The CDR3 coding sequence is TGCAGTGCTCGGAGAGATTTGAACACTGAAGCTTTCTTT.

This clonotype has just a few counts. The chain joins TRBV2 to TRBJ2-1; TRBD2 matches at 10 bases. The CDR3 loop spans 15 amino acids. CDR1 is SNHLY and CDR2 is FYNNEI in the germline V gene. V was clipped by 5 bases and J by 7 bases; unmatched bases: 8. The CDR3 bases are TGTGCCAGCAGTCGGCAGGGACTAGCGCAGAATGAGCAGTTCTTC. Its protein product is CASSRQGLAQNEQFF.

This clonotype was found a few times. This rearrangement joins TRBV9 to TRBJ2-1, with D perhaps matching TRBD1 (6 bases). The CDR3 is made up of 15 amino acids. CDR1 and CDR2 (germline): SGDLS, YYNGEE. V was cut by 4 bases and J by 0 bases, with 11 bases left in between. The CDR3 nucleotides are TGTGCCAGCAGCCCTCAAGGGGGCTCCTACAATGAGCAGTTCTTC. Translated, it gives CASSPQGGSYNEQFF.